This TCR beta chain was sequenced during a study of T-cell reconstitution after alpha-beta-depleted transplantation in children. The sample holds many counts of this clonotype. Unique molecular identifiers were built into the TCRbeta library. From the PCR reads, TCRdb called clonotypes with MiXCR, one entry per CDR3 protein. The sample includes approximately 270,000 distinct CDR3 sequences, more than 20% of them seen just once. With 7 bases clipped from V and 7 bases from J, the junction kept 13 bases outside the gene matches. The length of the CDR3 is 15 residues. This chain joins TRBV12-3 or TRBV12-4 and TRBJ2-1; 7 bases agree with TRBD2. The TCR comes from a female patient between 2 and 15 years old who had a stem cell transplant for congenital amegakaryocytic thrombocytopenia, so the T cells may come from the graft donor. This material consisted of PBMCs, mostly from graft donor cells, taken 360 days after TCRalphabeta/CD19-depleted stem cell transplant. The chain's CDR3 is CASISGEGLRNEQFF. The DNA for the CDR3 is TGTGCCAGCATCTCGGGGGAGGGCCTTAGGAATGAGCAGTTCTTC.